The present T cell receptor beta chain was sequenced within a study of cytomegalovirus exposure and HLA in healthy donors. The PCR was carried out with 60 Vbeta primers and 13 Jbeta primers. Clones were read by immunoSEQ multiplex PCR, and TCRdb kept only the in-frame ones, dropping some. The repertoire holds roughly 140,000 clones, around 72% seen once, with around 2.2% in the top ten. In germline, CDR1 is SEHNR, CDR2 FQNEAQ (reference sequence). The CDR3 sequence is 15 residues long. V was shortened by 0 bases and J by 2 bases, with 10 bases between the two germline ends. The clonotype was recovered from a man aged 35-49 years in good health and CMV-seronegative. The specimen sequenced was PBMCs. The rearrangement uses TRBV7-9 and TRBJ1-1; perhaps TRBD1 as D (6 bases). The DNA of the CDR3 is TGTGCCAGCAGCTTAGCGCGGGGGGGCAACACTGAAGCTTTCTTT. Protein sequence: CASSLARGGNTEAFF.